This T cell receptor (beta chain) is from a study of shared clonotypes between healthy human individuals. The overall study: CD4 naive cells filled three plates per donor, CD4 memory three, CD8 naive two and CD8 memory one.

Trimming took 6 bases from V and 4 from J; bases not matched to a gene: 7. Germline values: CDR1 ENHRY, CDR2 SYGVKD. The CDR3 has 15 amino acids. Concerning this clone itself: Its antigen is currently unknown.

Study-wide points: Owing to a small donor count, the genetic and exposure-history diversity represented was limited. Unshared clonotypes carried lower generation probabilities than those common to all four donors.

Splitting of each subset's genomic DNA was done evenly across several immunoSEQ plates. The repertoire was sequenced with immunoSEQ multiplex PCR; TCRdb's copy has only in-frame clones and lacks some. The data hold around 1.4 million clones, with 98% observed a single time. This TCR was recovered from a young man in good health. Sequenced material: naive CD4+ T cells sorted from blood. Subset here: CD45RA+ positively selected. The genes are TRBV10-3 and TRBJ1-1, with 11 positions matching TRBD1. The DNA of the CDR3 is TGTGCCATCAGAGGCTCCGGGACAGGGGGCACTGAAGCTTTCTTT. Its protein product is CAIRGSGTGGTEAFF.